This T cell receptor beta chain was obtained from a study of blood T cell repertoires in COVID-19. Per the study methods: From reference gene primer amplification, estimates of nucleated cell counts were derived. Data came from immunoSEQ multiplex PCR; TCRdb stores just in-frame clones and leaves some out. V and J calls and clone size are as listed in that table; D and trimming were resolved from the DNA. The table shows 50,000 to 65,000 clones, with approximately 86% occurring only once. This receptor was taken from a man aged 50 or older with active COVID-19. Input material: peripheral blood.

The CDR3 loop reads CASSSPETLRNEKLFF. CDR3 bases: TGTGCCAGCAGCTCACCTGAGACTTTAAGGAATGAAAAACTGTTTTTT. This rearrangement joins TRBV13 to TRBJ1-4; D gene uncertain. With 4 bases removed from V and 5 bases from J, the gap between germline ends came to 17 bases. CDR1 PRHDT and CDR2 FYEKMQ come from the germline V gene (reference sequence). The CDR3 is made up of 16 amino acids.